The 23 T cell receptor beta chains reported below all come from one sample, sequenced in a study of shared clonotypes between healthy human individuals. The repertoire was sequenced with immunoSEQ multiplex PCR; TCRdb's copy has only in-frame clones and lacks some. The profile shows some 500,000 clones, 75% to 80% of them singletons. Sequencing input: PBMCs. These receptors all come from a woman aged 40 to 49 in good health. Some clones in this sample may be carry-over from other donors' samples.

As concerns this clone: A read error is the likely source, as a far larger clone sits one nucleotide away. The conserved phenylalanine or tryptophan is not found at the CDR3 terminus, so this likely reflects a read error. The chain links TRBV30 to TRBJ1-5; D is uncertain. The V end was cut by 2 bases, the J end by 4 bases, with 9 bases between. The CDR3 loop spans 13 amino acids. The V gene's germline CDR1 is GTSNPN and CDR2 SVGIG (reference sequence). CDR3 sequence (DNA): TGTGCCTGGAGTAAAGGAGGGAATCAGCCCCAGCATCTT. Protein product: CAWSKGGNQPQHL.

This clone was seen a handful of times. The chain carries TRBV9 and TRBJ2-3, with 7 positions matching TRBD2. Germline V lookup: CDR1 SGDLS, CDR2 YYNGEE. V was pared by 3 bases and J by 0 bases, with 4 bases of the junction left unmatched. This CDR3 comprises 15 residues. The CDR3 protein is CASSAQRGSTDTQYF. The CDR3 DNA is TGTGCCAGCAGCGCCCAGCGGGGAAGCACAGATACGCAGTATTTT.

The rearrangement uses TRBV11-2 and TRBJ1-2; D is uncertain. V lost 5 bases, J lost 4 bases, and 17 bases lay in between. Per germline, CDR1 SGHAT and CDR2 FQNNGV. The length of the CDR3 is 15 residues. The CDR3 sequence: CASSHSPLVRYGYTF. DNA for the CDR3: TGTGCCAGCAGCCACTCGCCTTTAGTGCGCTATGGCTACACCTTC. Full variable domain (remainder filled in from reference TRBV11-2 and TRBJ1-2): EAGVAQSPRYKIIEKRQSVAFWCNPISGHATLYWYQQILGQGPKLLIQFQNNGVVDDSQLPKDRFSAERLKGVDSTLKIQPAKLEDSAVYLCASSHSPLVRYGYTFGSGTRLTVV.

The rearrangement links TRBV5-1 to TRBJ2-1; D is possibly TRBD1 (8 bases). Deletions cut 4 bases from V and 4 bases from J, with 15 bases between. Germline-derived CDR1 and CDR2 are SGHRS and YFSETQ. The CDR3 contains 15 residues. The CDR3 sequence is CASSPGQGGYNEQFF. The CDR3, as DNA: TGCGCCAGCAGCCCTGGACAGGGAGGGTACAATGAGCAGTTCTTC.

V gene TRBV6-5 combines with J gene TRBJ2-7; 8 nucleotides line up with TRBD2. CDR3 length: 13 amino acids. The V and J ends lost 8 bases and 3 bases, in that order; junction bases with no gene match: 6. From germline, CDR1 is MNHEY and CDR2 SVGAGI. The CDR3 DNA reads TGTGCCAGCGCACTAGCGGTCAACTACGAGCAGTACTTC. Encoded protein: CASALAVNYEQYF.

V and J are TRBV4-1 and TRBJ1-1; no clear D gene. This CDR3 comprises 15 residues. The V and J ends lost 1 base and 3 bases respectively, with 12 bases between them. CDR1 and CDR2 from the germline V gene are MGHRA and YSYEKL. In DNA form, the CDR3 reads TGCGCCAGCAGCCAAGTAGGACGAGTGGACACTGAAGCTTTCTTT. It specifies CASSQVGRVDTEAFF.

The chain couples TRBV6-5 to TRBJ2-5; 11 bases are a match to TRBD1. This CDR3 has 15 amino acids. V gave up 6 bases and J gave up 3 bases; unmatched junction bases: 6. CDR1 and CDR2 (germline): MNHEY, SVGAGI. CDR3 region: CASSPDRGREETQYF. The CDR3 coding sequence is TGTGCCAGCAGCCCGGACAGGGGGCGAGAAGAGACCCAGTACTTC.

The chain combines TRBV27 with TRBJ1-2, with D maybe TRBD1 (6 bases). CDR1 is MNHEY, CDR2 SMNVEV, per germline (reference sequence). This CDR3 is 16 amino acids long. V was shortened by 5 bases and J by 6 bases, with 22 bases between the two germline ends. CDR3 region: CASSKRGTRSTNGYTF. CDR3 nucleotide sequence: TGTGCCAGCAGTAAAAGGGGGACCCGATCAACGAATGGCTACACCTTC.

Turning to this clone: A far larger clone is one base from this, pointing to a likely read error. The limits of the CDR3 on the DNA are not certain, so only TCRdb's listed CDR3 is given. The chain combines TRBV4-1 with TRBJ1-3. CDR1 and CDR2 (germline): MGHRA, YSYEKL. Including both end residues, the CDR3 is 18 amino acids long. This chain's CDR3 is CASSQVGPGTISGNTMYF.

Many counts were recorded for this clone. The DNA of the CDR3 is TGCGCCAGCAGCTTCCGGGGGGGCCCTAGCACAGATACGCAGTATTTT. Protein sequence: CASSFRGGPSTDTQYF. The chain links TRBV5-1 to TRBJ2-3; the match to TRBD2 covers 8 bases. CDR1 and CDR2 from the germline V gene are SGHRS and YFSETQ. V was clipped by 2 bases and J by 0 bases; unmatched bases: 5. This CDR3 region has 16 residues.

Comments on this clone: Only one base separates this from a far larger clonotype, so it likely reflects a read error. The CDR3 coding sequence is TGCGCCAGCAGAACCTCTGGGGCCAACGTCCTGACTTTC. Its protein is CASRTSGANVLTF. The rearrangement links TRBV5-1 to TRBJ2-6; D is unresolved. Trimming cost V 5 bases and J 0 bases, with 3 bases left between them. Germline V CDR1 and CDR2: SGHRS, YFSETQ. This CDR3 region has 13 residues.

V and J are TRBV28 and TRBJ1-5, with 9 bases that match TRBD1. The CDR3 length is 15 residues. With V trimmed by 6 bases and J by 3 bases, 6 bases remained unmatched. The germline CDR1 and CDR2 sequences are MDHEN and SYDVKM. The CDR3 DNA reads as TGTGCCAGCAGCAGCCGGGACAGGGCCAATCAGCCCCAGCATTTT. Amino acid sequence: CASSSRDRANQPQHF. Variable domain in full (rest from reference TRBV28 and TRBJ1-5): DVKVTQSSRYLVKRTGEKVFLECVQDMDHENMFWYRQDPGLGLRLIYFSYDVKMKEKGDIPEGYSVSREKKERFSLILESASTNQTSMYLCASSSRDRANQPQHFGDGTRLSIL.

CDR3 nucleotides: TGTGCCATCAGCAGCTCTAGCGGCGATTCCTACAATGAGCAGTTCTTC. Translating gives CAISSSSGDSYNEQFF. The V gene is TRBV10-3, the J gene TRBJ2-1, with TRBD2 matching 7 bases. The CDR3 is 16 residues long. Per germline, CDR1 ENHRY and CDR2 SYGVKD. V gave up 6 bases and J gave up 1 base; unmatched junction bases: 9.

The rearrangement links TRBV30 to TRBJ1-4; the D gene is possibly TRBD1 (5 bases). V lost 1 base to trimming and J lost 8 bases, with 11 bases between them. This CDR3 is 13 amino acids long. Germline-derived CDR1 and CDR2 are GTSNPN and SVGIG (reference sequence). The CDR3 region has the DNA TGTGCCTGGAGTGGGATTGGGGGGGAAAAACTGTTTTTT. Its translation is CAWSGIGGEKLFF.

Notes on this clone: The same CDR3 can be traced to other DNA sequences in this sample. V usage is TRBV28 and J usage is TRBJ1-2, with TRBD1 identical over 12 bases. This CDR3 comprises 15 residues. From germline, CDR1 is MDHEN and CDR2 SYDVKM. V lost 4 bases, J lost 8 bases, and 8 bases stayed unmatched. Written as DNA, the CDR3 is TGTGCCAGCAGTTCCCCGGGACAGGGGGCGCGAGGCTACACCTTC. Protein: CASSSPGQGARGYTF.

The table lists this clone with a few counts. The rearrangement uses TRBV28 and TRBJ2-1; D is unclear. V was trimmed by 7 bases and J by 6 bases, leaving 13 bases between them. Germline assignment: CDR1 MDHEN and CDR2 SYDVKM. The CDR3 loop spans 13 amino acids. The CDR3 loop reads CASILPGVNEQFF. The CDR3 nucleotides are TGTGCCAGCATCCTCCCTGGGGTCAATGAGCAGTTCTTC. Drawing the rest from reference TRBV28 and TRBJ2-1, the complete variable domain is DVKVTQSSRYLVKRTGEKVFLECVQDMDHENMFWYRQDPGLGLRLIYFSYDVKMKEKGDIPEGYSVSREKKERFSLILESASTNQTSMYLCASILPGVNEQFFGPGTRLTVL.

Here the CDR3 reads CASSLNAITDTQYF. CDR3 nucleotide sequence: TGTGCCAGCAGCTTGAATGCGATCACAGATACGCAGTATTTT. The J gene is TRBJ2-3, the V gene TRBV5-4, with D unresolved. Germline-derived CDR1 and CDR2 are SGHNT and YYREEE (reference sequence). V lost 1 base and J lost 2, with 8 bases in between. The CDR3 sequence is 14 residues long.

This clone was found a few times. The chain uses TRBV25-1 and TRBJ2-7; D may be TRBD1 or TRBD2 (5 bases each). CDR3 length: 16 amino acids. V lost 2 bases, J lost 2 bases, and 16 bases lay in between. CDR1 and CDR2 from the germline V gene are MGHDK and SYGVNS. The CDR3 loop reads CASSEEGASRTYEQYF. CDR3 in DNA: TGTGCCAGCAGTGAAGAAGGGGCTAGCAGAACCTACGAGCAGTACTTC.

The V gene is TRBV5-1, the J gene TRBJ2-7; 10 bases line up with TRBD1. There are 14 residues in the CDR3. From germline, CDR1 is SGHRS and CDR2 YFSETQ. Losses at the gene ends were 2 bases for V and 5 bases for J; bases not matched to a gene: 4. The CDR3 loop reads CASSFSGTGDEQYF. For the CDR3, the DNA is TGCGCCAGCAGCTTTTCCGGGACAGGGGACGAGCAGTACTTC. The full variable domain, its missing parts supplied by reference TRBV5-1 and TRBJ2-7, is KAGVTQTPRYLIKTRGQQVTLSCSPISGHRSVSWYQQTPGQGLQFLFEYFSETQRNKGNFPGRFSGRQFSNSRSEMNVSTLELGDSALYLCASSFSGTGDEQYFGPGTRLTVT.

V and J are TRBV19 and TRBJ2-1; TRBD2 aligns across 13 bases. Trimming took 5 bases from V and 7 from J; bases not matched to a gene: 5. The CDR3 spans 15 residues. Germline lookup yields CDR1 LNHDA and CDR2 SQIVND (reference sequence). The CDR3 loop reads CASSPRTSGRNEQFF. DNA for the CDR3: TGTGCCAGTAGTCCACGGACTAGCGGGAGAAATGAGCAGTTCTTC.

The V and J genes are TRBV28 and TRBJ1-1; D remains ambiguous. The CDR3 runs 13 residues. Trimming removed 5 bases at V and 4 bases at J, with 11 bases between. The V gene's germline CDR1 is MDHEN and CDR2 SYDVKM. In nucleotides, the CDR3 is TGTGCCAGCAGTCCCCACGGGGTCACTGAAGCTTTCTTT. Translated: CASSPHGVTEAFF.

The CDR3 loop reads CASSLAGTPPYEQYF. CDR3 bases: TGTGCCAGCAGTCTCGCCGGGACACCACCCTACGAGCAGTACTTC. The gene calls are TRBV27 and TRBJ2-5; possibly TRBD1 for D (6 bases). The J call may not be correct, given that the DNA end is closer to TRBJ2-7. Looked up from germline, CDR1 is MNHEY and CDR2 is SMNVEV (reference sequence). CDR3 size: 15 residues.

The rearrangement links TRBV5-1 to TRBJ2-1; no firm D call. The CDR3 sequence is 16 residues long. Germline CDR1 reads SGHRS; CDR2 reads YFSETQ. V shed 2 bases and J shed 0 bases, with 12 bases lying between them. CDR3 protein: CASSLGALSSYNEQFF. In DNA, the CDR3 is TGCGCCAGCAGCTTAGGAGCCCTAAGCTCCTACAATGAGCAGTTCTTC.